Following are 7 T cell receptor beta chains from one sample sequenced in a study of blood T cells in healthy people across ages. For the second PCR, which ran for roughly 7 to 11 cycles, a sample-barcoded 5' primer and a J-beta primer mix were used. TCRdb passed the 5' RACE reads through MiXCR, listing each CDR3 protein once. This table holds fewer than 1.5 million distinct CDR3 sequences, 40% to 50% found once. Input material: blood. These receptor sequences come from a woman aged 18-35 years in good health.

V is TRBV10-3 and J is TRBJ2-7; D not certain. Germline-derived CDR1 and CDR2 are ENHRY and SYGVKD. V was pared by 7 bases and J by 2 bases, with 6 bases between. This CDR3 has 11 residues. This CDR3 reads CAITSTYEQYF. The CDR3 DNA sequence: TGTGCCATCACCTCGACCTACGAGCAGTACTTC.

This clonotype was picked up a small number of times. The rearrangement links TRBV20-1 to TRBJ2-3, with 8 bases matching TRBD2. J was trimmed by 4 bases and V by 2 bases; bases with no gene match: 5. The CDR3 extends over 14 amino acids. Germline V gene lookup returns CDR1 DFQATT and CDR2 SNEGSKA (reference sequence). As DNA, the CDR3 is TGCAGTGCTAGAACACTAGCGGCCCCAGATACGCAGTATTTT. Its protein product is CSARTLAAPDTQYF.

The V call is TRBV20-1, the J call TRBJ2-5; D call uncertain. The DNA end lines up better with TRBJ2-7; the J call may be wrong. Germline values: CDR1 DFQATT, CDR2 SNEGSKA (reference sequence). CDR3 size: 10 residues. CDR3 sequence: CSASSFEQYF. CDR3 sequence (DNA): TGCAGTGCTAGTAGTTTCGAGCAGTACTTC.

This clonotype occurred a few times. The CDR3 coding sequence is TGCAGTGCTAGCGGGGGACTAGCGGGAGAAGGAGAGACCCAGTACTTC. It encodes CSASGGLAGEGETQYF. The chain has TRBV20-1 and TRBJ2-5; 14 nucleotides match TRBD2. Trimming removed 3 bases from V and 4 bases from J; junction bases left unmatched: 7. The CDR3 extends over 16 amino acids. The germline CDR1 and CDR2 sequences are DFQATT and SNEGSKA (reference sequence).

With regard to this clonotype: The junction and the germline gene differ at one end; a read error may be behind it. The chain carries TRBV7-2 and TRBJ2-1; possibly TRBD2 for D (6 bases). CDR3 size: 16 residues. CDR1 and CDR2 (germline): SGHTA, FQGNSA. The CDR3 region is CASRLGGASAYNERFF. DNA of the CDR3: TGTGCCAGCAGACTGGGCGGGGCTAGCGCGTACAATGAGCGGTTCTTC.

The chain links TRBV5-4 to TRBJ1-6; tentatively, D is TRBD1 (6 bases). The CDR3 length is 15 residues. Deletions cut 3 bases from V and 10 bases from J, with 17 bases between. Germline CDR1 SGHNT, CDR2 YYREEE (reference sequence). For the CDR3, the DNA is TGTGCCAGCAGCTGGACACAGGGTTTAGACTCACCCCTCCACTTT. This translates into CASSWTQGLDSPLHF. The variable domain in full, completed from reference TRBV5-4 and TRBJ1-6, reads ETGVTQSPTHLIKTRGQQVTLRCSSQSGHNTVSWYQQALGQGPQFIFQYYREEENGRGNFPPRFSGLQFPNYSSELNVNALELDDSALYLCASSWTQGLDSPLHFGNGTRLTVT.

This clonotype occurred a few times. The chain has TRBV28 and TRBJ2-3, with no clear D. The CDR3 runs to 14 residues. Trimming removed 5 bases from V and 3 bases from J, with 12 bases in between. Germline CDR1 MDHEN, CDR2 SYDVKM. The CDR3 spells CASSALYSTDTQYF. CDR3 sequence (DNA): TGTGCCAGCAGTGCCCTTTATTCGACAGATACGCAGTATTTT.